This passage covers 27 T cell receptor beta chains from one sample sequenced in a study of T cells in localized non-small cell lung cancer. Libraries were prepared by immunoSEQ multiplex PCR; TCRdb keeps only in-frame clonotypes and omits some of them. Of approximately 41,000 clones in the sample, around nine tenths were seen once. This specimen was PBMCs, taken before any cancer treatment. Source of these receptors: a woman aged 35 to 70 with stage II lung adenocarcinoma.

This rearrangement joins TRBV28 to TRBJ2-3; 13 bases match TRBD2. Germline V CDR1 and CDR2: MDHEN, SYDVKM. V was pared by 3 bases and J by 5 bases, with 8 bases of the junction left unmatched. This CDR3 spans 17 amino acids. CDR3 nucleotide sequence: TGTGCCAGCAGTTTCTGGACTAGCGGGAGATTTGGAGATACGCAGTATTTT. Amino acid sequence: CASSFWTSGRFGDTQYF.

This chain connects TRBV5-1 to TRBJ2-1; the D gene is possibly TRBD1 (6 bases). Germline values: CDR1 SGHRS, CDR2 YFSETQ. V lost 1 base and J 5 bases, leaving 13 bases between the germline ends. This CDR3 has 15 amino acids. CDR3 in DNA: TGCGCCAGCAGCTTGACAGGACAGTCTAACAATGAGCAGTTCTTC. This sequence encodes CASSLTGQSNNEQFF.

The chain is built from TRBV5-8 and TRBJ1-3; no firm D call. The V end lost 8 bases, the J end lost 3 bases, and 15 bases lay between the germline ends. Germline CDR1 SGHTS, CDR2 YDEGEE. CDR3 size: 14 residues. CDR3 region: CARGNVGYGNTIYF. The CDR3 DNA is TGTGCCAGGGGGAATGTGGGCTATGGAAACACCATATATTTT. Supplemented by reference TRBV5-8 and TRBJ1-3, the full variable domain reads EAGVTQSPTHLIKTRGQQATLRCSPISGHTSVYWYQQALGLGLQFLLWYDEGEERNRGNFPPRFSGRQFPNYSSELNVNALELEDSALYLCARGNVGYGNTIYFGEGSWLTVV.

This clone was seen only a few times. The chain combines TRBV12-5 with TRBJ2-7, with no clear D. This CDR3 is built from 14 residues. Trimming left V 0 bases short and J 3 bases short, with 9 bases between. Germline V gene data show CDR1 as LGHNT and CDR2 as FRNRAP. The CDR3 sequence: CASGLVLWGYEQYF. In nucleotides, the CDR3 is TGTGCTAGTGGTTTGGTACTATGGGGCTACGAGCAGTACTTC.

This chain uses TRBV5-1 with TRBJ1-4; the D gene is possibly TRBD1 (5 bases). The V gene lost 1 base and the J gene lost 8 bases, with 18 bases spanning the gap. The germline gives CDR1 SGHRS, CDR2 YFSETQ. The CDR3 spans 16 residues. CDR3 bases: TGCGCCAGCAGCTTGCCCCAGGGTACCTCCGGGGAAAAACTGTTTTTT. It encodes CASSLPQGTSGEKLFF.

The chain combines TRBV28 with TRBJ2-3; 7 bases map to TRBD1. V trimming: 10 bases; J trimming: 2 bases; junction bases outside the gene matches: 6. Per the germline V gene, CDR1 is MDHEN and CDR2 is SYDVKM. There are 13 residues in the CDR3. The CDR3 is CAIPGQNTDTQYF. The CDR3 nucleotides read TGTGCCATCCCGGGACAGAACACAGATACGCAGTATTTT.

This sequence joins TRBV4-2 and TRBJ1-2; D unclear. The CDR3 covers 15 residues. Deletions cut 0 bases from V and 3 bases from J, with 11 bases between. Germline CDR1 and CDR2: LGHNA and YNFKEQ. This chain's CDR3 is CASSQESGEDYGYTF. For the CDR3, the DNA is TGTGCCAGCAGCCAAGAGAGCGGGGAGGACTATGGCTACACCTTC.

This sequence joins TRBV20-1 and TRBJ1-3; D ambiguous. Looked up from germline, CDR1 is DFQATT and CDR2 is SNEGSKA (reference sequence). V lost 6 bases to trimming and J lost 2 bases, with 5 bases between them. The CDR3 is 11 residues long. CDR3 protein: CSAAAGNTIYF. In DNA, the CDR3 is TGCAGTGCCGCAGCTGGAAACACCATATATTTT.

The chain employs TRBV29-1 and TRBJ2-1; unclear D gene. Trimming removed 4 bases from V and 12 bases from J, with 10 bases in between. CDR1 is SQVTM and CDR2 is ANQGSEA in the germline V gene. The CDR3 has 10 residues. CDR3 in amino acids: CSVVVGGQFF. The DNA for the CDR3 is TGCAGCGTTGTGGTGGGTGGGCAGTTCTTC.

CDR3 sequence: CASSSGNRISTDTQYF. The CDR3 nucleotides read TGTGCCAGCAGCTCCGGGAACAGAATTAGCACAGATACGCAGTATTTT. V usage is TRBV28 and J usage is TRBJ2-3; TRBD2 is a possible D gene (5 bases). There are 16 residues in the CDR3. Looked up from germline, CDR1 is MDHEN and CDR2 is SYDVKM. Trimming removed 6 bases at V and 0 bases at J, with 16 bases between. Full variable domain (remainder filled in from reference TRBV28 and TRBJ2-3): DVKVTQSSRYLVKRTGEKVFLECVQDMDHENMFWYRQDPGLGLRLIYFSYDVKMKEKGDIPEGYSVSREKKERFSLILESASTNQTSMYLCASSSGNRISTDTQYFGPGTRLTVL.

The chain joins TRBV28 to TRBJ1-5; tentatively, D is TRBD1 (6 bases). Germline lookup yields CDR1 MDHEN and CDR2 SYDVKM. Trimming cost V 5 bases and J 4 bases, with 15 bases left between them. The CDR3 is made up of 15 amino acids. The CDR3 coding sequence is TGTGCCAGCAGTCCCACTGGACAGATAAATCAGCCCCAGCATTTT. It specifies CASSPTGQINQPQHF.

This clone was recorded once. V gene TRBV5-6 combines with J gene TRBJ2-5; D is uncertain. The germline V gene has CDR1 SGHDT and CDR2 YYEEEE. The CDR3 is 12 residues long. Trimming pared 0 bases from V and 1 base from J, leaving 1 base between. The CDR3 loop is CASSLVQETQYF. The CDR3 bases are TGTGCCAGCAGCTTGGTCCAAGAGACCCAGTACTTC.

This clone has a single count. J is TRBJ2-3 and V is TRBV28; possibly TRBD2 for D (6 bases). Germline V lookup: CDR1 MDHEN, CDR2 SYDVKM. The V end was cut by 1 base, the J end by 1 base, with 9 bases between. The CDR3 is 15 residues long. The CDR3 nucleotides are TGTGCCAGCAGTTTATCCGGGACTGGCACAGATACGCAGTATTTT. It codes for CASSLSGTGTDTQYF. The entire variable domain, with the rest obtained from reference TRBV28 and TRBJ2-3, is as follows: DVKVTQSSRYLVKRTGEKVFLECVQDMDHENMFWYRQDPGLGLRLIYFSYDVKMKEKGDIPEGYSVSREKKERFSLILESASTNQTSMYLCASSLSGTGTDTQYFGPGTRLTVL.

Only a few counts were recorded for this clone. The V and J genes are TRBV18 and TRBJ1-3, with D uncertain. Germline V gives CDR1 KGHSH, CDR2 LQKENI. CDR3 length: 12 amino acids. Trimming removed 2 bases at V and 1 base at J, with 0 bases between. The CDR3: CASSPSGNTIYF. CDR3 in DNA: TGTGCCAGCTCACCATCTGGAAACACCATATATTTT.

The chain employs TRBV10-1 and TRBJ2-1; D not certain. Trimming cost V 2 bases and J 5 bases, with 10 bases left between them. Germline V gene lookup returns CDR1 WNHNN and CDR2 SYGVQD (reference sequence). CDR3 length equals 14 residues. The DNA of the CDR3 is TGCGCCAGCAGTGAGGTCCCGTTTAACAATGAGCAGTTCTTC. Translated: CASSEVPFNNEQFF.

This clone occurred a few times. This chain links TRBV28 with TRBJ1-2; D unclear. V was cut by 3 bases and J by 4 bases, with 12 bases left in between. The CDR3 is 14 amino acids. CDR1 MDHEN and CDR2 SYDVKM come from the germline V gene. CDR3 coding DNA: TGTGCCAGCAGTTTGTTGGCCACGATCTATGGCTACACCTTC. This encodes CASSLLATIYGYTF.

V gene TRBV28 combines with J gene TRBJ1-4; TRBD1 aligns across 9 bases. There are 14 residues in the CDR3. Germline V gene sequence: CDR1 MDHEN, CDR2 SYDVKM. Trimming at V came to 4 bases and at J to 7 bases, leaving 4 bases not matched to a gene. In DNA, the CDR3 is TGTGCCAGCAGTTCCCTGACAGGGGGTGAAAAACTGTTTTTT. Residues: CASSSLTGGEKLFF. Full variable domain (missing parts from reference TRBV28 and TRBJ1-4): DVKVTQSSRYLVKRTGEKVFLECVQDMDHENMFWYRQDPGLGLRLIYFSYDVKMKEKGDIPEGYSVSREKKERFSLILESASTNQTSMYLCASSSLTGGEKLFFGSGTQLSVL.

As regards this clone: At the DNA level, this CDR3 is encoded by other sequences in the same sample as well. The gene calls are TRBV18 and TRBJ1-1, with 7 bases matching TRBD1. The V gene end was trimmed by 6 bases and the J gene end by 0 bases; junction bases not matched to a gene: 7. CDR1 is KGHSH, CDR2 LQKENI, per germline. This CDR3 region has 15 residues. The CDR3 DNA is TGTGCCAGCTCGCCGGGACAGCTTATGAACACTGAAGCTTTCTTT. Amino acids: CASSPGQLMNTEAFF.

The V call is TRBV6-5, the J call TRBJ2-5; a possible D gene is TRBD1 (6 bases). Per germline, CDR1 MNHEY and CDR2 SVGAGI. Trimming removed 2 bases at V and 1 base at J, with 14 bases between. The CDR3 sequence is 16 residues long. CDR3 nucleotides: TGTGCCAGCAGTTACCCAAGAGGGACACTCCAAGAGACCCAGTACTTC. Translating gives CASSYPRGTLQETQYF.

The CDR3 region has the DNA TGCGCCAGCAGCTTGTCCACGGAATTCAATTCACCCCTCCACTTT. Translated: CASSLSTEFNSPLHF. The chain recombines TRBV5-1 with TRBJ1-6; D remains ambiguous. The CDR3 spans 15 residues. CDR1 and CDR2 (germline): SGHRS, YFSETQ. The V end lost 1 base, the J end lost 7 bases, and 12 bases lay between the germline ends. Full variable domain (remainder filled in from reference TRBV5-1 and TRBJ1-6): KAGVTQTPRYLIKTRGQQVTLSCSPISGHRSVSWYQQTPGQGLQFLFEYFSETQRNKGNFPGRFSGRQFSNSRSEMNVSTLELGDSALYLCASSLSTEFNSPLHFGNGTRLTVT.

This chain links TRBV18 with TRBJ2-4; D gene ambiguous. The CDR3 sequence is 15 residues long. CDR1 KGHSH and CDR2 LQKENI come from the germline V gene. Trimming left V 2 bases short and J 8 bases short, with 16 bases between. The CDR3 sequence: CASSPLSLVMDIQYF. CDR3 DNA: TGTGCCAGCTCACCATTGAGCCTCGTCATGGACATTCAGTACTTC.

The gene calls are TRBV6-1 and TRBJ2-5, with no clear D. Trimming took off 2 bases at V and 4 bases at J, with 14 bases between the two ends. Germline V gene sequence: CDR1 MNHNS, CDR2 SASEGT. The CDR3 length is 15 residues. The CDR3 spells CASSESAPTRETQYF. DNA for the CDR3: TGTGCCAGCAGTGAAAGTGCACCGACAAGAGAGACCCAGTACTTC.

This chain joins TRBV7-3 and TRBJ2-2, with 8 bases matching TRBD2. From germline, CDR1 is SGHTA and CDR2 FQGTGA. This CDR3 contains 14 residues. The J segment lost 5 bases and the V segment lost 2 bases, leaving 1 base of the junction unmatched. CDR3 nucleotides: TGTGCCAGCAGCTTAGCTAGCGGGACCGGGGAGCTGTTTTTT. As protein: CASSLASGTGELFF.

This clone came up a few times. The gene calls are TRBV5-1 and TRBJ1-5, with D possibly TRBD1 on 5 matching bases. Germline CDR1 SGHRS, CDR2 YFSETQ. The CDR3 totals 14 residues. Trimming shortened V by 4 bases and J by 2 bases, and 10 bases separated the two germline ends. The CDR3 region is CASSLEGGNQPQHF. CDR3 in DNA: TGCGCCAGCAGCCTAGAAGGGGGCAATCAGCCCCAGCATTTT.

The chain has TRBV5-1 and TRBJ2-2, with no clear D. The CDR3 runs 14 residues. The germline V and J ends were trimmed by 6 bases and 2 bases, with 11 bases remaining between them. Germline V gene data show CDR1 as SGHRS and CDR2 as YFSETQ. CDR3 sequence reads: CASIPQPNTGELFF. The CDR3 nucleotides are TGCGCCAGCATCCCCCAGCCCAACACCGGGGAGCTGTTTTTT.

On this clone: The sample carries other DNA sequences with the same CDR3. V usage is TRBV5-1 and J usage is TRBJ2-7; D unresolved. The V gene lost 0 bases and the J gene lost 2 bases, with 9 bases spanning the gap. The CDR3 has 14 amino acids. Germline assignment: CDR1 SGHRS and CDR2 YFSETQ. The CDR3 region has the DNA TGCGCCAGCAGCTTGGCGGTCCAGCCCTACGAGCAGTACTTC. This translates into CASSLAVQPYEQYF.

This sequence joins TRBV27 and TRBJ2-7; 7 nucleotides line up with TRBD1. Germline CDR1 is MNHEY and CDR2 is SMNVEV (reference sequence). This CDR3 has 13 residues. V shed 8 bases and J 5 bases; nucleotides not matched to a gene: 9. CDR3 protein: CASRGQVPNEQYF. DNA for the CDR3: TGTGCCAGCCGAGGACAGGTGCCCAACGAGCAGTACTTC.